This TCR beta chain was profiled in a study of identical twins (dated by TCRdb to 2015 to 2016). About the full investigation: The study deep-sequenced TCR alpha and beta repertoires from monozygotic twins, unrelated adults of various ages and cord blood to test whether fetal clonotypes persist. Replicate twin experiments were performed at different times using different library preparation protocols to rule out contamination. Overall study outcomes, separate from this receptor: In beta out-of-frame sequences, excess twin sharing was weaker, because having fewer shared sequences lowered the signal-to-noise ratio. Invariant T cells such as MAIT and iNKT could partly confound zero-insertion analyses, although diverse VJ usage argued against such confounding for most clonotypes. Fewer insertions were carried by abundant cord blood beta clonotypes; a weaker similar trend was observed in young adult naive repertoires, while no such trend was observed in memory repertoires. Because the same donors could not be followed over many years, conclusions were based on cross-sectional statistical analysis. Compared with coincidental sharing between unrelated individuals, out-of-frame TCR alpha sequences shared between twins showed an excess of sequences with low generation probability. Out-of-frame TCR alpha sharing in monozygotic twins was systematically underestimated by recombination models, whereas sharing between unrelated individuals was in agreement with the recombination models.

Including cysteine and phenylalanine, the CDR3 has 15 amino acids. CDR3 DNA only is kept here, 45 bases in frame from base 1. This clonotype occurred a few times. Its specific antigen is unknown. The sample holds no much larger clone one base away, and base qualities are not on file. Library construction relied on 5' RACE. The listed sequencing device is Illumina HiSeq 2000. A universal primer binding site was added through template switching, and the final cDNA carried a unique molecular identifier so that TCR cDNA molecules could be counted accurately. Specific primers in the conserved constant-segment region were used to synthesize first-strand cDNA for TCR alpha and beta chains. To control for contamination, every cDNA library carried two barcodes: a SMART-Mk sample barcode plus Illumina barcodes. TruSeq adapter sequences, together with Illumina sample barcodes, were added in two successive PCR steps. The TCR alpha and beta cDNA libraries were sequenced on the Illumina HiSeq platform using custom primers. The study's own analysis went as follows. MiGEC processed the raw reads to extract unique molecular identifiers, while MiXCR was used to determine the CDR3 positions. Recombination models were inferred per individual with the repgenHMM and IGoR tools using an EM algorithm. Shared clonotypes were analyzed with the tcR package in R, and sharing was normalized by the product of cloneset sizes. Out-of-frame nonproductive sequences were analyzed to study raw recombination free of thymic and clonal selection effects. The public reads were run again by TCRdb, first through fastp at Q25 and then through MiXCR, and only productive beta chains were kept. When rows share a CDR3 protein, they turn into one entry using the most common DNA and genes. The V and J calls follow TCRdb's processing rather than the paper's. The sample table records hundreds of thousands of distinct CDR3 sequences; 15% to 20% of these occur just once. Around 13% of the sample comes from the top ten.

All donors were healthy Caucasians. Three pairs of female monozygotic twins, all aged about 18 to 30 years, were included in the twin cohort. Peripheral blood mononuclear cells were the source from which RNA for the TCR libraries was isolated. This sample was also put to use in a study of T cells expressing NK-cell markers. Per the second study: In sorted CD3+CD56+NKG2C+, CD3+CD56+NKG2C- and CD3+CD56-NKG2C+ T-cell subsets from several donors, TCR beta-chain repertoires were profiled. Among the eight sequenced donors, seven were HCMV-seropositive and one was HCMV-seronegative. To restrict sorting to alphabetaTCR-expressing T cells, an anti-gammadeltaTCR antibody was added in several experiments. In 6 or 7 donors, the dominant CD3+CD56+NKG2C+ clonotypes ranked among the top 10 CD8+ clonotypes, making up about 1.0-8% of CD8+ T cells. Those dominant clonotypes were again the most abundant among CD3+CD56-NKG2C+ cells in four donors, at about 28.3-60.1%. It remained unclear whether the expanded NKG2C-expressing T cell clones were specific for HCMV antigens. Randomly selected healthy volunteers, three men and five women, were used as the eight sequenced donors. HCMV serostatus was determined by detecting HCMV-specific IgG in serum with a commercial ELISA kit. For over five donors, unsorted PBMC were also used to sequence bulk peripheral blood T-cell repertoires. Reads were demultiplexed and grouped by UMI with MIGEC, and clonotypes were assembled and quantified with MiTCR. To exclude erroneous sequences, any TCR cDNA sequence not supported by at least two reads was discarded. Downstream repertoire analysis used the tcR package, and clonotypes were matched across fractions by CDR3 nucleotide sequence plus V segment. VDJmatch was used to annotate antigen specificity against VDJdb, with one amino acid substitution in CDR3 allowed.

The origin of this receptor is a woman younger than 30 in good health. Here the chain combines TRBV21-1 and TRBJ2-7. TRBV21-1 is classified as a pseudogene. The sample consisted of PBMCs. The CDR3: CASSNSRPTLSEQYF. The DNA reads TGTGCCAGCAGCAATAGTCGCCCTACCCTTAGCGAGCAGTACTTC.